The 19 T cell receptor beta chains presented below share a single source sample, sequenced in a study of T cell repertoires in breast cancer. Paired alpha-beta TCRs of CD8+ T cells were analyzed by expanded emulsion RT-PCR. Unpaired genes were suppressed by blocking oligonucleotides during a second nested PCR. TCRdb re-called the emulsion pairing reads through MiXCR, storing one row per CDR3 protein. This sample has about 740 distinct CDR3 sequences, with under 35% found just once. Sequencing was carried out using CD8+ T cells. These receptors came from a pool of human donors with breast cancer or a healthy control (not recorded which).

As to this clonotype: A much larger clone differs by one base, so this may be a read error. V and J are TRBV7-2 and TRBJ1-1, with 8 nucleotides matching TRBD1. Germline V CDR1 and CDR2: SGHTA, FQGNSA. This CDR3 comprises 12 residues. The CDR3 protein is CASCLQGDEAFF. Here the CDR3 DNA reads TGTGCCAGCTGCTTACAGGGGGACGAAGCTTTCTTT.

This clonotype is large (0.1 to 1%) within its sample. The genes are TRBV7-2 and TRBJ2-1, with D perhaps given as TRBD1 or TRBD2 (5 bases each). The CDR3 runs to 16 residues. CDR1 is SGHTA, CDR2 FQGNSA, per germline. Trimming removed 5 bases from V and 4 bases from J, with 18 bases in between. The CDR3 loop is CASSQRVAGAYNEQFF. CDR3 nucleotides: TGTGCCAGCAGCCAACGGGTTGCCGGGGCTTACAATGAGCAGTTCTTC.

In this sample, this clonotype is medium-sized. The rearrangement links TRBV7-3 to TRBJ2-3; TRBD2 might be the D (5 bases). Germline CDR1 reads SGHTA; CDR2 reads FQGTGA. This CDR3 contains 13 residues. V was clipped by 4 bases and J by 0 bases, with 5 bases between them. In DNA form, the CDR3 reads TGTGCCAGCAGCTGGACTAGCACAGATACGCAGTATTTT. Translated, it gives CASSWTSTDTQYF.

In this sample, this clonotype turned up a few times. The chain is built from TRBV28 and TRBJ2-5, with TRBD1 identical over 7 bases. The ends lost 10 bases at V and 4 bases at J; junction bases unmatched: 6. There are 12 residues in the CDR3. From germline, CDR1 is MDHEN and CDR2 SYDVKM. DNA for the CDR3: TGTGCCACCATGACAGGGCCAGAGACCCAGTACTTC. This translates into CATMTGPETQYF.

This clonotype ranks as medium-sized. The junction does not match germline at one end; this may be a read error. The DNA of the CDR3 is TGTGCCAGCAGCTTAGCGGCGGGTGAGCGGTTCTTC. This encodes CASSLAAGERFF. The chain has TRBV7-2 and TRBJ2-1; a weak D match, TRBD2 (5 bases). Germline V gene sequence: CDR1 SGHTA, CDR2 FQGNSA. The CDR3 contains 12 residues.

Points on this clonotype: A much bigger clone sits one base away, suggesting this may be a read error. This sequence joins TRBV6-2 or TRBV6-3 and TRBJ2-7; D gene unclear. V shed 0 bases and J shed 9 bases, with 18 bases lying between them. CDR1 and CDR2 (germline): MNHEY, SVGEGT. The CDR3 length is 15 residues. The CDR3 nucleotides read TGTGCCAGCAGTTACTCGAAACCCCGCTTCGTTGGGCAGTACTTC. It is translated as CASSYSKPRFVGQYF.

On this clonotype itself: The CDR3 ends on some other residue instead of the conserved phenylalanine or tryptophan, so this is likely a read error. It is unclear where the CDR3 begins or ends on the DNA, so no DNA is shown, and the CDR3 is as TCRdb lists it. V is TRBV7-6 and J is TRBJ2-5. CDR1 and CDR2 from the germline V gene are SGHVS and FNYEAQ. Both ends counted, the CDR3 spans 12 residues. The CDR3 sequence is CASSMTGETQDG.

In this sample, this clonotype is medium-sized (0.01 to 0.1%). This may arise from a read error, as a much more abundant clone is one base away. The genes are TRBV7-3 and TRBJ1-1; D is uncertain. Trimming removed 2 bases from V and 1 base from J, with 5 bases in between. This CDR3 comprises 13 residues. Per germline, CDR1 SGHTA and CDR2 FQGTGA. The DNA of the CDR3 is TGTGCCAGCAGCTTACAGGCGAACACTGAAGCTTTCTTT. Protein product: CASSLQANTEAFF.

The chain has TRBV9 and TRBJ2-3; D is perhaps TRBD1 or TRBD2 (6 bases each). Trimming stripped 1 base from V and 0 bases from J, with 21 bases between. This CDR3 region has 19 residues. CDR1 is SGDLS and CDR2 is YYNGEE in the germline V gene. This CDR3 reads CASSVSLRGAEPSTDTQYF. The CDR3 DNA follows: TGTGCCAGCAGCGTAAGCTTGAGGGGGGCTGAACCTAGCACAGATACGCAGTATTTT.

As concerns this clonotype: This may stem from a read error, because a much larger clone lies one nucleotide away. This rearrangement joins TRBV7-2 to TRBJ1-2; D unresolved. From germline, CDR1 is SGHTA and CDR2 FQGNSA. V was clipped by 5 bases and J by 0 bases, with 13 bases between them. The CDR3 extends over 15 amino acids. The CDR3 DNA reads TGTGCCAGCAGCATTCGGGTCCCACCTAACTATGGCTACACCTTC. It encodes CASSIRVPPNYGYTF.

Of note for this clonotype: The junction departs from the called germline gene at one end, perhaps through a read error. The chain carries TRBV7-9 and TRBJ2-5; possibly TRBD2 for D (7 bases). The germline gives CDR1 SEHNR, CDR2 FQNEAQ (reference sequence). The CDR3 is 16 amino acids. CDR3 region: CAGSGSGGHNQETQYF. The CDR3 DNA follows: TGTGCCGGCAGCGGCTCGGGGGGCCATAACCAAGAGACCCAGTACTTC. The full variable domain, rest sourced from reference TRBV7-9 and TRBJ2-5, is DTGVSQNPRHKITKRGQNVTFRCDPISEHNRLYWYRQTLGQGPEFLTYFQNEAQLEKSRLLSDRFSAERPKGSFSTLEIQRTEQGDSAMYLCAGSGSGGHNQETQYFGPGTRLLVL.

This clonotype was seen only a few times. V and J are TRBV7-9 and TRBJ2-7, with 7 bases aligning to TRBD1. Germline-derived CDR1 and CDR2 are SEHNR and FQNEAQ (reference sequence). V lost 0 bases to trimming and J lost 5 bases; unmatched junction nucleotides: 4. The CDR3 totals 14 residues. The CDR3 DNA sequence: TGTGCCAGCAGCTTAGCCTGGGACAGCGACGAGCAGTACTTC. Translated, it gives CASSLAWDSDEQYF.

This clonotype was counted between two and nine times. The chain carries TRBV7-6 and TRBJ2-5; D may be TRBD2 (6 bases). Trimming cost V 4 bases and J 5 bases, with 20 bases left between them. The CDR3 spans 16 residues. Per the germline V gene, CDR1 is SGHVS and CDR2 is FNYEAQ. The CDR3 DNA is TGTGCCAGCAGCTACAACAGACGAGTTCGGGGGGAGACCCAGTACTTC. This encodes CASSYNRRVRGETQYF. The variable domain in full, with the rest retrieved from reference TRBV7-6 and TRBJ2-5, is GAGVSQSPRYKVTKRGQDVALRCDPISGHVSLYWYRQALGQGPEFLTYFNYEAQQDKSGLPNDRFSAERPEGSISTLTIQRTEQRDSAMYRCASSYNRRVRGETQYFGPGTRLLVL.

By share, this clonotype ranks as medium-sized. This chain links TRBV7-2 with TRBJ2-7; 7 bases map to TRBD1. CDR3 length: 15 residues. With V trimmed by 1 base and J by 1 base, 4 bases remained unmatched. Germline lookup yields CDR1 SGHTA and CDR2 FQGNSA. CDR3 nucleotide sequence: TGTGCCAGCAGCTTAGGACAGGGAACTTCCTACGAGCAGTACTTC. This sequence encodes CASSLGQGTSYEQYF.

At least ten counts were recorded for this clonotype. The chain combines TRBV4-1 with TRBJ2-6; D not resolved. Germline CDR1 is MGHRA and CDR2 is YSYEKL. The CDR3 has 14 residues. The V gene lost 4 bases and the J gene lost 4 bases, with 8 bases spanning the gap. CDR3 sequence reads: CASSPTFGANVLTF. CDR3 bases: TGCGCCAGCAGCCCTACGTTCGGGGCCAACGTCCTGACTTTC.

The rearrangement joins TRBV6-1 to TRBJ2-5; TRBD2 might be the D (5 bases). Germline V gives CDR1 MNHNS, CDR2 SASEGT. V dropped 0 bases and J dropped 7 bases, with 12 bases sitting between them. The CDR3 extends over 14 amino acids. DNA for the CDR3: TGTGCCAGCAGTGAAGCGGGTAGCGAAGGGACCCAGTACTTC. It yields the protein CASSEAGSEGTQYF.

By sample share, this clonotype is large. The chain uses TRBV7-2 and TRBJ1-6, with 7 bases fitting TRBD1. V lost 1 base, J lost 9 bases, and 3 bases stayed unmatched. Germline CDR1 and CDR2: SGHTA and FQGNSA. The CDR3 has 14 amino acids. The CDR3 coding sequence is TGTGCCAGCAGCTTAGACAGGGGTTTTTCACCCCTCCACTTT. As protein: CASSLDRGFSPLHF.

Within the sample, this clonotype is medium-sized. The rearrangement joins TRBV7-2 to TRBJ2-1; 8 nucleotides line up with TRBD2. J was trimmed by 9 bases and V by 6 bases; bases with no gene match: 7. Germline lookup yields CDR1 SGHTA and CDR2 FQGNSA. The CDR3 contains 13 residues. The CDR3 region is CASSVRGGPEQFF. The CDR3 coding sequence is TGTGCCAGCAGTGTTCGGGGGGGCCCTGAGCAGTTCTTC.

By its share, this clonotype is large. The V and J genes are TRBV7-2 and TRBJ2-7; TRBD1 might be the D (5 bases). This CDR3 comprises 13 residues. With 6 bases removed from V and 1 base from J, the gap between germline ends came to 10 bases. Germline CDR1 is SGHTA and CDR2 is FQGNSA. The CDR3 loop reads CASRSPGSYEQYF. CDR3 nucleotides: TGTGCCAGCAGATCCCCAGGGTCCTACGAGCAGTACTTC.